This is a list of T cell receptor beta chains from one sample in a study of OX40 agonist ivuxolimab in advanced cancers. The protocol was immunoSEQ multiplex PCR, while the TCRdb copy is restricted to in-frame clones and leaves out a portion. The data contain roughly 50,000 clones, approximately 80% of them singletons. The sample here was CD4+ or CD8+ T cells sorted from blood, taken in a trial of the OX40 agonist ivuxolimab. These receptors originate from an adult with an advanced solid tumor such as melanoma, head and neck, liver or kidney cancer. Each CDR3 is given with its conserved first and last residue. D genes are given only for firm matches. Clone size, where shown, is once, few, many, or a class for clones that have expanded.

v_gene: TRBV6-5; j_gene: TRBJ1-1; d_gene: NA; abundance: NA; CDR3nt: TGTGCCAGCAGCAAGGACGAGGGCACTGAAGCTTTCTTT; CDR3aa: CASSKDEGTEAFF
v_gene: TRBV9; j_gene: TRBJ2-7; d_gene: TRBD2; abundance: NA; CDR3nt: TGTGCCAGCAGCGCCGGGACTAGCGGGAGGGTCTCCTACGAGCAGTACTTC; CDR3aa: CASSAGTSGRVSYEQYF
v_gene: TRBV6-5; j_gene: TRBJ2-3; d_gene: TRBD2; abundance: once; CDR3nt: TGTGCCAGCAGTTACTCGAGCGGGATCAGAGATACGCAGTATTTT; CDR3aa: CASSYSSGIRDTQYF
v_gene: TRBV28; j_gene: TRBJ2-2; d_gene: NA; abundance: NA; CDR3nt: TGTGCCAGCAGACAACCCCAAAACAGGGTCGAGAACACCGGGGAGCTGTTTTTT; CDR3aa: CASRQPQNRVENTGELFF
v_gene: TRBV19; j_gene: TRBJ1-6; d_gene: TRBD1; abundance: NA; CDR3nt: TGTGCCAGTAGTACATGGACAGGGGGCCGTAATTCACCCCTCCACTTT; CDR3aa: CASSTWTGGRNSPLHF
v_gene: TRBV9; j_gene: TRBJ2-2; d_gene: NA; abundance: NA; CDR3nt: TGTGCCAGCAGCCGGGGGGCCAGCACCGGGGAGCTGTTTTTT; CDR3aa: CASSRGASTGELFF
v_gene: TRBV9; j_gene: TRBJ1-2; d_gene: NA; abundance: NA; CDR3nt: TGTGCCAGCAGCGTAGGGGCAGGGGAAGGGTATGGCTACACCTTC; CDR3aa: CASSVGAGEGYGYTF
v_gene: TRBV7-8; j_gene: TRBJ1-1; d_gene: TRBD1; abundance: NA; CDR3nt: TGTGCCAGCAGCTTAGATCTTCTGGACAGGGTCATGAACACTGAAGCTTTCTTT; CDR3aa: CASSLDLLDRVMNTEAFF
v_gene: TRBV6-5; j_gene: TRBJ1-6; d_gene: TRBD1; abundance: NA; CDR3nt: TGTGCCAGCAGCTGGGACAGTCGGAATTCACCCCTCCACTTT; CDR3aa: CASSWDSRNSPLHF
v_gene: TRBV7-2; j_gene: TRBJ2-7; d_gene: NA; abundance: NA; CDR3nt: TGTGCCAGCAGCTTAGATTGGCAGGGGATTTCCTACGAGCAGTACTTC; CDR3aa: CASSLDWQGISYEQYF
v_gene: TRBV6-1; j_gene: TRBJ1-2; d_gene: NA; abundance: NA; CDR3nt: TGTGCCAGCACTCAGGGCCCCCCAGCCTATGGCTACACCTTC; CDR3aa: CASTQGPPAYGYTF
v_gene: TRBV6-6; j_gene: TRBJ1-6; d_gene: NA; abundance: once; CDR3nt: TGTGCCAGCAACCGAGGTGATTCACCCCTCCACTTT; CDR3aa: CASNRGDSPLHF
v_gene: TRBV25-1; j_gene: TRBJ1-4; d_gene: NA; abundance: NA; CDR3nt: TGTGCCAGCAGTGAACCGGGGGCCGGGGAAAAACTGTTTTTT; CDR3aa: CASSEPGAGEKLFF
v_gene: TRBV7-2; j_gene: TRBJ2-2; d_gene: TRBD1; abundance: NA; CDR3nt: TGTGCCAGCAGCTCACAGGGGCGGGCCGGGGAGCTGTTTTTT; CDR3aa: CASSSQGRAGELFF
v_gene: TRBV6-1; j_gene: TRBJ2-3; d_gene: TRBD2; abundance: NA; CDR3nt: TGTGCCAGCAGTGGCGTCGGGGGGAGCACAGATACGCAGTATTTT; CDR3aa: CASSGVGGSTDTQYF
v_gene: TRBV18; j_gene: TRBJ2-3; d_gene: TRBD2; abundance: NA; CDR3nt: TGTGCCAGCTCACCATGGCTAGCGGGAGCTGGCACAGATACGCAGTATTTT; CDR3aa: CASSPWLAGAGTDTQYF
v_gene: TRBV5-1; j_gene: TRBJ1-2; d_gene: NA; abundance: NA; CDR3nt: TGCGCCAGCAGCCCCCGTGGGGAGTGGGGCTACACCTTC; CDR3aa: CASSPRGEWGYTF
v_gene: TRBV7-2; j_gene: TRBJ2-1; d_gene: NA; abundance: NA; CDR3nt: TGTGCCAGCAGCACGCAGCTAGGGGGGGTTGAGCAGTTCTTC; CDR3aa: CASSTQLGGVEQFF
v_gene: TRBV9; j_gene: TRBJ2-1; d_gene: TRBD2; abundance: NA; CDR3nt: TGTGCCAGCAGCCCCAAAGGGGGGACTAGGCCAGATGAGCAGTTCTTC; CDR3aa: CASSPKGGTRPDEQFF